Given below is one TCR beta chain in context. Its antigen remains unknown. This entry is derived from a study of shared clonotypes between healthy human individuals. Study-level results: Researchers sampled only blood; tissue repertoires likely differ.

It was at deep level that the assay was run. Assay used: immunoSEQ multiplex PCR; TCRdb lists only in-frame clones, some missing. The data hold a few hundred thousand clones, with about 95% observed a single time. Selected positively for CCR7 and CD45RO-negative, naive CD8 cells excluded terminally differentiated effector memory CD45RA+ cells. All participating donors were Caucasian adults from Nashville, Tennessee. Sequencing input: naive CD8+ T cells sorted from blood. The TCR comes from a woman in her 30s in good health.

CDR3 DNA: TGTGCCAGCACCCCCTTGGGCACCCAGGTCGAGCAGTACTTC. This translates into CASTPLGTQVEQYF. The chain combines TRBV7-9 with TRBJ2-7; D is unresolved. Germline V CDR1 and CDR2: SEHNR, FQNEAQ (reference sequence). The CDR3 length is 14 residues. V was trimmed by 7 bases and J by 6 bases, leaving 19 bases between them. The full variable domain, with the rest looked up from reference TRBV7-9 and TRBJ2-7, is DTGVSQNPRHKITKRGQNVTFRCDPISEHNRLYWYRQTLGQGPEFLTYFQNEAQLEKSRLLSDRFSAERPKGSFSTLEIQRTEQGDSAMYLCASTPLGTQVEQYFGPGTRLTVT.